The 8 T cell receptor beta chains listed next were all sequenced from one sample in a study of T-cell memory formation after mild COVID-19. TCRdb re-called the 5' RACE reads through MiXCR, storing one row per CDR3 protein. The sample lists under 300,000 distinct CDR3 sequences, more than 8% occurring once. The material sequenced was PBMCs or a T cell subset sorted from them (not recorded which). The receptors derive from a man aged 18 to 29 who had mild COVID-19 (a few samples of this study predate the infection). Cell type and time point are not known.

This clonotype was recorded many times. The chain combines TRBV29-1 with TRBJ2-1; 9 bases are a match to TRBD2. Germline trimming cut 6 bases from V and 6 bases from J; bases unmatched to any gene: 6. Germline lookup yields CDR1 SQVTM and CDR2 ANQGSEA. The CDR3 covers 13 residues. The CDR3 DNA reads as TGCAGCGTCCTCCCGGGACTAGCCAATGAGCAGTTCTTC. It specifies CSVLPGLANEQFF.

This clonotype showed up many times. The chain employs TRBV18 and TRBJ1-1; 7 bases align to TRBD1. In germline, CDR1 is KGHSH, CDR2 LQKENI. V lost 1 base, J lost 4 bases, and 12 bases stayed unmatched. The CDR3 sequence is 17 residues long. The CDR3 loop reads CASSPRIEQGSSTEAFF. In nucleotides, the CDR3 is TGTGCCAGCTCACCACGAATAGAACAGGGGTCAAGCACTGAAGCTTTCTTT.

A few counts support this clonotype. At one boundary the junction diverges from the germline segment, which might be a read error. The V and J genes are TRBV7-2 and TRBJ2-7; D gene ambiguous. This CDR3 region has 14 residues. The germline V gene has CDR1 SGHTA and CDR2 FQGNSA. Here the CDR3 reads CASSLRLVSNEQYF. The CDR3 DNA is TGTGCCAGCAGCTTAAGGCTAGTCTCCAACGAGCAGTACTTC.

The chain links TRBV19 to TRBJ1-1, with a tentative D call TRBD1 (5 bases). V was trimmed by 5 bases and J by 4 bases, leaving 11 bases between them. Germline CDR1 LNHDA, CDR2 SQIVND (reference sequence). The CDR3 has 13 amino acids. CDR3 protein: CASSAGDFTEAFF. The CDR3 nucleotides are TGTGCCAGTAGTGCGGGGGATTTCACTGAAGCTTTCTTT.

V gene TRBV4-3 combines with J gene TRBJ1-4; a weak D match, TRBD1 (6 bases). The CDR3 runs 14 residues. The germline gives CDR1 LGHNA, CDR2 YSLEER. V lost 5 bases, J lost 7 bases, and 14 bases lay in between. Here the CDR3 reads CASSFRGEGEKLFF. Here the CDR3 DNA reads TGCGCCAGCAGCTTCAGGGGCGAGGGTGAAAAACTGTTTTTT.

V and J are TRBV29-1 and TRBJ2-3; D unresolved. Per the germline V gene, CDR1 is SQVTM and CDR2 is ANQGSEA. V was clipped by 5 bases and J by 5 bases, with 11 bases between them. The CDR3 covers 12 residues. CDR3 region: CSVLHLEDTQYF. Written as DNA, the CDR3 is TGCAGCGTTTTGCACTTGGAAGATACGCAGTATTTT.

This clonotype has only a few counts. CDR3: CATGVQGRVLAKNIQYF. DNA of the CDR3: TGTGCCACCGGCGTTCAGGGGAGGGTTCTAGCCAAAAACATTCAGTACTTC. The rearrangement joins TRBV15 to TRBJ2-4, with a tentative D call TRBD2 (7 bases). The CDR3 covers 17 residues. CDR1 and CDR2 from the germline V gene are LNHNV and YYDKDF (reference sequence). V lost 8 bases to trimming and J lost 0 bases, with 20 bases between them.

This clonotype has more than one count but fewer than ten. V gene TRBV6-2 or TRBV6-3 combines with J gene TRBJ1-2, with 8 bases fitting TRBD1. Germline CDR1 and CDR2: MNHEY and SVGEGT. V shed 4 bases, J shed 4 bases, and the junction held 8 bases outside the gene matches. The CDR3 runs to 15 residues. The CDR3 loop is CASSSRTGSGYGYTF. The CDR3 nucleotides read TGTGCCAGCAGTTCCCGGACAGGGAGTGGCTATGGCTACACCTTC.